This T cell receptor (beta chain) was sequenced during a study of identifying expanded T cells in peripheral blood (dated by TCRdb to the late 2010s). For the wider study: Technical replicates were generated by sequencing separate aliquots of the same genomic DNA pool, and four replicates were compared pairwise.

From a lookup of the germline V gene, CDR1 and CDR2 are SNHLY and FYNNEI. The CDR3 numbers 16 residues from cysteine through phenylalanine. Just the 48-base CDR3 DNA is kept, in frame starting at base 1. V was cut back by 3 bases and J by 4 bases, leaving a gap of 15 bases between them. No immune events, such as infections, were documented for the healthy donors during the collection period. To calibrate time-dependent variance in a beta-binomial model of T-cell clone differential abundance, blood repertoires from healthy donors were used as a training cohort. There were around ten healthy donors in the training cohort, of whom 3 were female and 7 were male. On average the donors were approximately 42 years old, and their ages spanned roughly 29 to 64 years. Whole blood from each healthy donor was obtained from a commercial supplier and was collected at three time points around two weeks apart. For immunosequencing, genomic DNA was extracted from whole blood that had not been sorted.

TCRbeta CDR3 regions were profiled with the immunoSEQ Assay using bias-controlled multiplex PCR amplification of genomic DNA. Concerning the study's data processing: The absolute abundance of each unique TCRbeta CDR3 region was quantified after sequences were collapsed and filtered. Differential abundance was tested with two models: a binomial (Fisher-equivalent) model and a beta-binomial model that adds time-dependent variance fitted from healthy donors. Clones with fewer than 5 combined templates were removed, and differential abundance was called for clones with a Benjamini-Hochberg FDR below 0.01. The form v = (b*log(k)+a)^2 was used to model beta-binomial variance as a function of total template count across the two samples. TCRdb holds this immuneACCESS table with in-frame rearrangements only. Some clones are missing; in checked studies, unresolved V genes explain under half, and the rest has no known cause. V, J and clone size are those of that table, while D and trimming were read from the DNA. Counted in this sample were roughly 100,000 clones; about 89% of them appeared once. About 17% of the sample comes from the top ten.

General study outcomes and caveats: The beta-binomial model significantly reduced the number of clones called differentially abundant and the false-positive rate across all healthy-donor time intervals. The authors expected that over much longer intervals, such as months to years, biological variance in healthy repertoires might increase even further. For all healthy donors, the variance in clone template counts between approximately 2-week samples rose significantly as total template count increased. The binomial model flagged 0.95 to 1.5 differentially abundant clones between technical replicates but approximately 16 over around two weeks and 19 over approximately 4 weeks.

A word on this clone: Which antigen it targets is not known. No per-base quality is available; no much larger clone lies one base away.

The chain uses TRBV2 and TRBJ1-4; the D gene identity is not certain. The clonotype was recovered from a person aged 18 to 75 in good health. The sequenced sample was blood. The DNA sequence follows: TGTGCCAGCAGTGAGGAATTGTTGCCCGTTAATGAAAAACTGTTTTTT. It translates as CASSEELLPVNEKLFF. Here the CDR3 is joined to the reference TRBV2 and TRBJ1-4 genes, and the full variable domain is: EPEVTQTPSHQVTQMGQEVILRCVPISNHLYFYWYRQILGQKVEFLVSFYNNEISEKSEIFDDQFSVERPDGSNFTLKIRSTKLEDSAMYFCASSEELLPVNEKLFFGSGTQLSVL.